What follows are 32 T cell receptor beta chains derived from one specimen sequenced in a study of blood T cell repertoires in COVID-19. Only in-frame clones appear in the TCRdb table, and some are missing; sequencing was by immunoSEQ multiplex PCR. This sample yields 250,000 or so clones, of which approximately 85% are seen a single time; approximately 2.1% belongs to the top ten. Sequencing input: PBMCs or T cells enriched from blood (not recorded which). The receptors shown here come from a woman in her forties or fifties who had recovered from COVID-19.

The chain is built from TRBV13 and TRBJ1-6, with D perhaps matching TRBD1 (5 bases). The CDR3 length is 14 residues. The germline CDR1 and CDR2 sequences are PRHDT and FYEKMQ (reference sequence). V gave up 2 bases and J gave up 3 bases, with 5 bases separating them. The CDR3, as DNA: TGTGCCAGCAGCTTACAGGGCTATAATTCACCCCTCCACTTT. It codes for CASSLQGYNSPLHF.

The chain employs TRBV6-5 and TRBJ2-3, with 7 nucleotides matching TRBD1. This CDR3 comprises 14 residues. Germline CDR1 and CDR2: MNHEY and SVGAGI. Trimming cost V 10 bases and J 0 bases; bases outside gene matches: 7. CDR3 region: CATRGTASTDTQYF. CDR3 bases: TGTGCCACCAGGGGGACAGCCAGCACAGATACGCAGTATTTT.

The rearrangement uses TRBV7-9 and TRBJ1-2; D is ambiguous. Trimming took off 1 base at V and 1 base at J, with 10 bases between the two ends. This CDR3 region has 15 residues. From germline, CDR1 is SEHNR and CDR2 FQNEAQ (reference sequence). The CDR3 protein is CASSLEVRVNYGYTF. DNA for the CDR3: TGTGCCAGCAGCTTAGAAGTACGAGTTAACTATGGCTACACCTTC.

V is TRBV28 and J is TRBJ1-6; the match to TRBD1 covers 7 bases. The CDR3 is made up of 15 amino acids. The germline gives CDR1 MDHEN, CDR2 SYDVKM. With 6 bases clipped from V and 7 bases from J, the junction kept 9 bases outside the gene matches. The CDR3 coding sequence is TGTGCCAGCAGAACCGGACAGGCCCAGAATTCACCCCTCCACTTT. Amino acid sequence: CASRTGQAQNSPLHF.

This chain connects TRBV4-1 to TRBJ2-5; TRBD1 agrees at 8 bases. The CDR3 is made up of 16 amino acids. V lost 0 bases and J lost 2; bases outside the gene matches: 5. The germline CDR1 and CDR2 sequences are MGHRA and YSYEKL. CDR3 nucleotides: TGCGCCAGCAGCCAAGAAAGCGGACAGGGACAAGAGACCCAGTACTTC. This encodes CASSQESGQGQETQYF.

This clone showed up just once. The chain joins TRBV11-2 to TRBJ2-2; a possible D gene is TRBD2 (7 bases). Per the germline V gene, CDR1 is SGHAT and CDR2 is FQNNGV. Trimming took 0 bases from V and 2 from J, leaving 16 bases between them. The CDR3 covers 18 residues. CDR3 coding DNA: TGTGCCAGCAGCTTAGACCGCCGGGGGGCGGGAAACACCGGGGAGCTGTTTTTT. Translation gives CASSLDRRGAGNTGELFF.

The chain recombines TRBV4-1 with TRBJ2-7, with D possibly TRBD2 on 5 matching bases. Trimming left V 1 base short and J 3 bases short, with 13 bases between. From germline, CDR1 is MGHRA and CDR2 YSYEKL. The CDR3 totals 15 residues. For the CDR3, the DNA is TGCGCCAGCAGCCAAGGAACGGACGGAGGCTACGAGCAGTACTTC. Its protein is CASSQGTDGGYEQYF.

The chain recombines TRBV9 with TRBJ1-2, with TRBD1 matching 7 bases. Germline CDR1 is SGDLS and CDR2 is YYNGEE. The CDR3 covers 15 residues. J was trimmed by 4 bases and V by 2 bases; bases with no gene match: 8. The CDR3 protein is CASSVQQGQGYGYTF. CDR3 DNA: TGTGCCAGCAGCGTCCAACAGGGGCAGGGCTATGGCTACACCTTC. Full variable domain (rest looked up from reference TRBV9 and TRBJ1-2): DSGVTQTPKHLITATGQRVTLRCSPRSGDLSVYWYQQSLDQGLQFLIQYYNGEERAKGNILERFSAQQFPDLHSELNLSSLELGDSALYFCASSVQQGQGYGYTFGSGTRLTVV.

The rearrangement links TRBV5-1 to TRBJ1-2; no firm D call. The CDR3 runs to 15 residues. The V and J ends lost 5 bases and 5 bases respectively, with 19 bases between them. The germline V gene has CDR1 SGHRS and CDR2 YFSETQ. In nucleotides, the CDR3 is TGCGCCAGCAGATTTTCGGAGGTTCCCCTTTATGGCTACACCTTC. It codes for CASRFSEVPLYGYTF.

The J gene is TRBJ1-5, the V gene TRBV28, with 9 bases fitting TRBD1. V lost 4 bases and J lost 5; bases outside the gene matches: 0. From germline, CDR1 is MDHEN and CDR2 SYDVKM. The CDR3 is 13 residues long. CDR3 nucleotide sequence: TGTGCCAGCAGTTGGGACAGGGATCAGCCCCAGCATTTT. It encodes CASSWDRDQPQHF. Complete variable domain (other parts from reference TRBV28 and TRBJ1-5): DVKVTQSSRYLVKRTGEKVFLECVQDMDHENMFWYRQDPGLGLRLIYFSYDVKMKEKGDIPEGYSVSREKKERFSLILESASTNQTSMYLCASSWDRDQPQHFGDGTRLSIL.

A few counts support this clone. The chain joins TRBV6-2 or TRBV6-3 to TRBJ2-7; 10 nucleotides line up with TRBD1. In germline, CDR1 is MNHEY, CDR2 SVGEGT. The CDR3 spans 15 residues. J was trimmed by 6 bases and V by 6 bases; bases with no gene match: 11. CDR3 sequence (DNA): TGTGCCAGCAGCGAACCGGACAGGGGGAGCCTCGAGCAGTACTTC. Translated: CASSEPDRGSLEQYF.

As regards this clone: This specimen includes other DNA sequences encoding the same CDR3. This chain connects TRBV30 to TRBJ2-1; weak D call: TRBD2 (6 bases). CDR3 length: 14 amino acids. Germline V lookup: CDR1 GTSNPN, CDR2 SVGIG (reference sequence). Trimming cost V 5 bases and J 6 bases, with 17 bases left between them. CDR3 residues: CAWEGLAKVNEQFF. CDR3 bases: TGTGCCTGGGAGGGGCTAGCGAAGGTCAATGAGCAGTTCTTC.

The rearrangement links TRBV11-2 to TRBJ1-1; 7 bases agree with TRBD1. V trimming: 8 bases; J trimming: 6 bases; junction bases outside the gene matches: 12. This CDR3 comprises 14 residues. The germline V gene encodes CDR1 SGHAT and CDR2 FQNNGV. The CDR3 loop reads CASRLLQGSAEAFF. Written as DNA, the CDR3 is TGTGCCAGCCGTCTATTACAGGGGAGCGCTGAAGCTTTCTTT.

The chain has TRBV29-1 and TRBJ2-7; 7 bases match TRBD1. The V gene end was trimmed by 2 bases and the J gene end by 10 bases; junction bases not matched to a gene: 8. Germline CDR1 is SQVTM and CDR2 is ANQGSEA. The CDR3 consists of 12 residues. The CDR3 sequence: CSVEKGADVQYF. The CDR3 coding sequence is TGCAGCGTTGAAAAGGGGGCGGACGTACAGTACTTC.

As to this clone: One end of the junction varies from germline; a read error may be responsible. The V and J genes are TRBV4-1 and TRBJ2-1; 9 bases fit TRBD1. This CDR3 comprises 15 residues. Per germline, CDR1 MGHRA and CDR2 YSYEKL. CDR3 sequence: CASTQQGATYNEQFF. In DNA form, the CDR3 reads TGCGCCAGCACCCAACAGGGGGCGACCTACAATGAGCAGTTCTTC.

The chain uses TRBV5-4 and TRBJ2-1, with 9 bases that match TRBD2. The V and J ends lost 4 bases and 0 bases, in that order; junction bases with no gene match: 2. Germline assignment: CDR1 SGHNT and CDR2 YYREEE (reference sequence). The CDR3 runs to 15 residues. CDR3 in amino acids: CASSLAGSSYNEQFF. Written as DNA, the CDR3 is TGTGCCAGCAGCCTAGCGGGGAGCTCCTACAATGAGCAGTTCTTC.

CDR3 loop: CSVGRLGGGRANYGYTF. The CDR3 bases are TGCAGCGTTGGGAGGCTTGGCGGAGGTCGGGCTAACTATGGCTACACCTTC. This chain joins TRBV29-1 and TRBJ1-2; no clear D gene. The CDR3 is made up of 17 amino acids. Germline-derived CDR1 and CDR2 are SQVTM and ANQGSEA. Trimming removed 4 bases at V and 0 bases at J, with 21 bases between.

The chain is built from TRBV27 and TRBJ1-2; the D gene is possibly TRBD1 (6 bases). V dropped 0 bases and J dropped 7 bases, with 12 bases sitting between them. Germline assignment: CDR1 MNHEY and CDR2 SMNVEV (reference sequence). The CDR3 is made up of 14 amino acids. This CDR3 reads CASSLSLQGAGYTF. The DNA for the CDR3 is TGTGCCAGCAGTTTATCCCTACAGGGAGCTGGCTACACCTTC.

The chain is built from TRBV15 and TRBJ2-5; 7 bases align to TRBD1. The CDR3 has 16 residues. Trimming cost V 0 bases and J 1 base; bases outside gene matches: 5. From germline, CDR1 is LNHNV and CDR2 YYDKDF (reference sequence). The CDR3 DNA follows: TGTGCCACCAGCAGAGATCGCGCAGGGGGCCAAGAGACCCAGTACTTC. It translates to CATSRDRAGGQETQYF.

The gene calls are TRBV10-2 and TRBJ1-5; 9 nucleotides agree with TRBD1. The germline V gene has CDR1 WSHSY and CDR2 SAAADI. This CDR3 has 16 residues. Unmatched junction bases numbered 11, after V lost 6 bases and J lost 5 bases. For the CDR3, the DNA is TGCGCCAGCAGGATGGACAGGGGTGGATCATATCAGCCCCAGCATTTT. Its protein product is CASRMDRGGSYQPQHF.

CDR3 nucleotide sequence: TGCGCCAGCAGCCAAGAAACTAGCGGGAGTAACGGGGAGCTGTTTTTT. Its translation is CASSQETSGSNGELFF. This chain links TRBV4-1 with TRBJ2-2, with 11 nucleotides matching TRBD2. CDR3 length equals 16 residues. V shed 0 bases, J shed 7 bases, and the junction held 4 bases outside the gene matches. Germline values: CDR1 MGHRA, CDR2 YSYEKL.

CDR3 residues: CAWAIIGANVLTF. In nucleotides, the CDR3 is TGTGCCTGGGCCATCATTGGGGCCAACGTCCTGACTTTC. The rearrangement links TRBV30 to TRBJ2-6; D gene unclear. Deletions cut 5 bases from V and 3 bases from J, with 8 bases between. This CDR3 is built from 13 residues. From germline, CDR1 is GTSNPN and CDR2 SVGIG (reference sequence). The whole variable domain, remainder taken from reference TRBV30 and TRBJ2-6, is SQTIHQWPATLVQPVGSPLSLECTVEGTSNPNLYWYRQAAGRGLQLLFYSVGIGQISSEVPQNLSASRPQDRQFILSSKKLLLSDSGFYLCAWAIIGANVLTFGAGSRLTVL.

The chain carries TRBV19 and TRBJ2-3, with a possible D match to TRBD2 (5 bases). This CDR3 is 13 amino acids long. V gave up 3 bases and J gave up 6 bases, with 10 bases separating them. Germline V gene data show CDR1 as LNHDA and CDR2 as SQIVND (reference sequence). The CDR3 loop is CASSMASLDTQYF. CDR3 DNA sequence: TGTGCCAGTAGTATGGCTAGCTTGGATACGCAGTATTTT.

V is TRBV19 and J is TRBJ1-1, with D tentatively TRBD1 (5 bases). The CDR3 consists of 15 residues. Trimming removed 5 bases at V and 1 base at J, with 14 bases between. Germline V CDR1 and CDR2: LNHDA, SQIVND (reference sequence). The CDR3 here is CASSDSGYANTEAFF. The CDR3 coding sequence is TGTGCCAGTAGTGACTCAGGGTACGCGAACACTGAAGCTTTCTTT.

This clone has only a few counts. The chain combines TRBV6-5 with TRBJ1-3; D is perhaps TRBD1 (5 bases). The CDR3 loop spans 16 amino acids. Germline V lookup: CDR1 MNHEY, CDR2 SVGAGI. V lost 0 bases and J 4 bases, leaving 13 bases between the germline ends. CDR3 bases: TGTGCCAGCAGTTACTCGGAGGGGCTTACCGGAAACACCATATATTTT. Its protein product is CASSYSEGLTGNTIYF.

The rearrangement uses TRBV11-2 and TRBJ2-3; 14 nucleotides match TRBD2. The CDR3 loop spans 17 amino acids. V lost 2 bases and J lost 5; bases outside the gene matches: 6. Germline V gene lookup returns CDR1 SGHAT and CDR2 FQNNGV. The CDR3 DNA reads TGTGCCAGCAGCTTAATGACTAGCGGGGGGGGCGGAGATACGCAGTATTTT. It is translated as CASSLMTSGGGGDTQYF.

The V and J genes are TRBV7-8 and TRBJ2-7; D call uncertain. Germline V gene lookup returns CDR1 SGHVS and CDR2 FQNEAQ. This CDR3 is built from 14 residues. Trimming stripped 5 bases from V and 6 bases from J, with 17 bases between. The CDR3 protein is CASSPPLVTSEQYF. CDR3 DNA: TGTGCCAGCAGCCCCCCCCTAGTTACTTCCGAGCAGTACTTC.

The J gene is TRBJ1-6, the V gene TRBV19, with D hard to call. Trimming cost V 6 bases and J 0 bases, with 15 bases left between them. The CDR3 is 17 residues long. Germline V CDR1 and CDR2: LNHDA, SQIVND (reference sequence). The CDR3 loop reads CASSQEKGSSYNSPLHF. The CDR3 region has the DNA TGTGCCAGTAGCCAGGAGAAAGGGAGCTCCTATAATTCACCCCTCCACTTT.

This clone occurred a few times. This sequence joins TRBV7-9 and TRBJ2-7; D is perhaps TRBD1 (6 bases). CDR3 length equals 14 residues. The germline V gene encodes CDR1 SEHNR and CDR2 FQNEAQ (reference sequence). Trimming left V 5 bases short and J 5 bases short, with 16 bases between. For the CDR3, the DNA is TGTGCCAGCAGCCCACACAGGGTGGAAGACGAGCAGTACTTC. It codes for CASSPHRVEDEQYF.

This chain links TRBV11-2 with TRBJ1-1; D uncertain. V was shortened by 9 bases and J by 3 bases, with 14 bases between the two germline ends. Germline CDR1 and CDR2: SGHAT and FQNNGV. This CDR3 comprises 13 residues. CDR3 amino acids: CASAVRPDTEAFF. In nucleotides, the CDR3 is TGTGCCAGTGCTGTGAGGCCGGACACTGAAGCTTTCTTT.

The genes are TRBV13 and TRBJ1-4; D is uncertain. The ends were cut back, 5 bases at V and 8 bases at J, with 15 bases in the middle. The germline CDR1 and CDR2 sequences are PRHDT and FYEKMQ (reference sequence). The CDR3 runs to 14 residues. The CDR3: CASSPGAAIEKLFF. For the CDR3, the DNA is TGTGCCAGCAGCCCGGGAGCGGCAATCGAAAAACTGTTTTTT. Looking up the rest from reference TRBV13 and TRBJ1-4 gives the full variable domain: AAGVIQSPRHLIKEKRETATLKCYPIPRHDTVYWYQQGPGQDPQFLISFYEKMQSDKGSIPDRFSAQQFSDYHSELNMSSLELGDSALYFCASSPGAAIEKLFFGSGTQLSVL.

The V call is TRBV6-5, the J call TRBJ1-1, with a possible D match to TRBD1 (5 bases). Germline CDR1 is MNHEY and CDR2 is SVGAGI. V lost 6 bases and J lost 4, with 18 bases in between. The length of the CDR3 is 15 residues. CDR3 sequence: CASSPGRRGGTEAFF. In DNA form, the CDR3 reads TGTGCCAGCAGCCCCGGCCGGAGGGGCGGCACTGAAGCTTTCTTT.